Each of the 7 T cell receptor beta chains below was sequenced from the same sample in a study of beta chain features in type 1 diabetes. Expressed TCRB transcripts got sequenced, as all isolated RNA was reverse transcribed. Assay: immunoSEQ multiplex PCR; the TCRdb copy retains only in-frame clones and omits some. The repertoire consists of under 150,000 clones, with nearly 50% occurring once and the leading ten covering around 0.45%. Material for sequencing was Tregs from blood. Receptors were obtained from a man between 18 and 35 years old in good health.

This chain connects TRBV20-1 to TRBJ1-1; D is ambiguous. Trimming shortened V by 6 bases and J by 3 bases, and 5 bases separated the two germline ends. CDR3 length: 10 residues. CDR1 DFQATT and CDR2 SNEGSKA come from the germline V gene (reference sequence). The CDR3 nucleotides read TGCAGTGCCATTTACACTGAAGCTTTCTTT. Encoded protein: CSAIYTEAFF.

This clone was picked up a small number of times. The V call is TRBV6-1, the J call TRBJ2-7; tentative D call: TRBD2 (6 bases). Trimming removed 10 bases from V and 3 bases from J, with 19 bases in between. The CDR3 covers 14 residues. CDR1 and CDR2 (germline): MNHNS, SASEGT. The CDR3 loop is CATRARGSGYEQYF. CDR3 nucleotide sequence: TGTGCCACCCGGGCTCGGGGGAGCGGCTACGAGCAGTACTTC.

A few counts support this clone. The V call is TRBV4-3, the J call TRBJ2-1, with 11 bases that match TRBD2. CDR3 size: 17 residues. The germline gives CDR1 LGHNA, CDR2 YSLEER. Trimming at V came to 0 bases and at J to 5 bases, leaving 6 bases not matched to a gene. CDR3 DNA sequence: TGCGCCAGCAGCCAAGAGGTGCGACTAGCGGGAAACAATGAGCAGTTCTTC. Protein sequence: CASSQEVRLAGNNEQFF.

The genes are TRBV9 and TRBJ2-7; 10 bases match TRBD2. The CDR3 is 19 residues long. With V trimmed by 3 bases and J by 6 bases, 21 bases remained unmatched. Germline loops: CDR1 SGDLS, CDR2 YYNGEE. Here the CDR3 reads CASSDTPNSSGSTRPEQYF. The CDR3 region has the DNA TGTGCCAGCAGCGACACTCCTAACTCTAGCGGGAGTACCCGCCCCGAGCAGTACTTC.

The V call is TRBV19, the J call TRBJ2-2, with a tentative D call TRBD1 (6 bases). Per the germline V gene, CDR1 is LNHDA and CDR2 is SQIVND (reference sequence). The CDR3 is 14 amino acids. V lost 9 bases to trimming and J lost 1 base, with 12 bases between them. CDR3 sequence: CASSGTQNTGELFF. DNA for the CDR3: TGTGCCAGCTCCGGGACACAGAACACCGGGGAGCTGTTTTTT.

DNA for the CDR3: TGTGCCAGCTCACTAAACACAGGGAGCTCCTATAATTCACCCCTCCACTTT. Amino acid sequence: CASSLNTGSSYNSPLHF. V usage is TRBV18 and J usage is TRBJ1-6; D is possibly TRBD1 (6 bases). This CDR3 is built from 17 residues. Trimming removed 4 bases from V and 0 bases from J, with 13 bases in between. Per the germline V gene, CDR1 is KGHSH and CDR2 is LQKENI.

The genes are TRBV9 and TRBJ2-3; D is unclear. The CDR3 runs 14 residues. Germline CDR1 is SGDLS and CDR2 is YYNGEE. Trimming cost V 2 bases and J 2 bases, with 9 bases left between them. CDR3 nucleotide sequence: TGTGCCAGCAGCGTGTACATCGACACAGATACGCAGTATTTT. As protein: CASSVYIDTDTQYF.